This TCR beta chain was documented in a study of blood T cell repertoires in COVID-19. About the study: Some COVID-19 samples were acute and others convalescent; all came from the United States, Italy and Spain. Sources were T cells, B-cell-depleted T cells, or PBMCs; the material itself was cDNA or gDNA.

Per the germline V gene, CDR1 is SGHTA and CDR2 is FQGTGA. The CDR3 spans 15 residues. The V and J ends lost 0 bases and 0 bases respectively, with 5 bases between them. Study processing details: Estimation of nucleated cell counts relied on the amplification of reference gene primers. Produced via immunoSEQ multiplex PCR; TCRdb's table is partial and in-frame only. That table gives V, J and clone size, and the DNA gave D and trimming. Among 90,000 to 100,000 clones listed, roughly 84% were seen once. The sequenced material came from peripheral blood. This TCR came from a man in his 70s with active or convalescent COVID-19. The chain couples TRBV7-3 to TRBJ2-2, with unresolved D. Written as DNA, the CDR3 is TGTGCCAGCAGCTTAACCCCAACGAACACCGGGGAGCTGTTTTTT. The encoded protein is CASSLTPTNTGELFF.